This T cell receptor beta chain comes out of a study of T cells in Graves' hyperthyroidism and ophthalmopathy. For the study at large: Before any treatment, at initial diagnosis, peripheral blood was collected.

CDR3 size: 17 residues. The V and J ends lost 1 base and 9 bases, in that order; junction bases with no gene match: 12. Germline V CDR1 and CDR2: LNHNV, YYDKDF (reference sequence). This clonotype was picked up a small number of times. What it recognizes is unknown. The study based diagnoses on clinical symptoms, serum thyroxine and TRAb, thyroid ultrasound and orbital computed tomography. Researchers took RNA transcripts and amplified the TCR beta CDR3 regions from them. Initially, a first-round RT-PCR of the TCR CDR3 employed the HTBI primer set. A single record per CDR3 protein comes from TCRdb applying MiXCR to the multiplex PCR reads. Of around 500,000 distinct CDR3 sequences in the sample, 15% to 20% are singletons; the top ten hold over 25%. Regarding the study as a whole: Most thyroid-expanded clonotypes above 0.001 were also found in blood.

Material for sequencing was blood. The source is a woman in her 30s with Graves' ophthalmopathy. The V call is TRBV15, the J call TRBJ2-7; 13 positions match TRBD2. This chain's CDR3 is CATSRGPGLAGSEGQYF. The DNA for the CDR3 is TGTGCCACCAGCAGAGGACCGGGACTAGCGGGATCAGAAGGGCAGTACTTC.